This T cell receptor beta chain was documented in a study of human versus mouse CDR3 diversity and MHC coevolution. Study summary: Samples had between about 5.5 x 10^6 and 1.7 x 10^7 valid reads.

This clone was seen only once. The repertoire was sequenced with immunoSEQ multiplex PCR; TCRdb's copy has only in-frame clones and lacks some. This sample has over 60,000 clones; 85% to 95% occur once, and the top ten carry 0.15%. This CDR3 comprises 17 residues. Germline CDR1 is WSHSY and CDR2 is SAAADI. The clonotype originates from a person aged 25 to 75 in good health. Sequenced: naive CD4+ T cells from blood. Subset noted: CD45RO-negative CD62L-positive naive CD4 T cells. V is TRBV10-2 and J is TRBJ2-5, with D maybe TRBD1 (8 bases). The DNA end is more similar to TRBJ2-7, so the J call may be wrong. CDR3 coding DNA: TGCGCCAGCAGTCGAACCGGGGGGACAGGAGGAAACTACGAGCAGTACTTC. It codes for CASSRTGGTGGNYEQYF.